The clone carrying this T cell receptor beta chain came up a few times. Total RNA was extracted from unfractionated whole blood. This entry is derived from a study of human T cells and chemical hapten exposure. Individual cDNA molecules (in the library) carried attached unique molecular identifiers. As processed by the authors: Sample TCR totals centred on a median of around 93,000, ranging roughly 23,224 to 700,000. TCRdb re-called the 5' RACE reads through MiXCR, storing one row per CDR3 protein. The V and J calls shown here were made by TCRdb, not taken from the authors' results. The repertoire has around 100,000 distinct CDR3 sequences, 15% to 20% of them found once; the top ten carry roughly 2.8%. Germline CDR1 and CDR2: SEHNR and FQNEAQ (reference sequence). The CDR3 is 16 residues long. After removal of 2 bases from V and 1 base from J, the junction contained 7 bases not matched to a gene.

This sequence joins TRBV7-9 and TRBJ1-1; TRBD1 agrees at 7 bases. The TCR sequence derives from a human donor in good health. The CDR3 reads CASSLYVGTANTEAFF. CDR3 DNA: TGTGCCAGCAGCTTATATGTCGGGACAGCGAACACTGAAGCTTTCTTT.